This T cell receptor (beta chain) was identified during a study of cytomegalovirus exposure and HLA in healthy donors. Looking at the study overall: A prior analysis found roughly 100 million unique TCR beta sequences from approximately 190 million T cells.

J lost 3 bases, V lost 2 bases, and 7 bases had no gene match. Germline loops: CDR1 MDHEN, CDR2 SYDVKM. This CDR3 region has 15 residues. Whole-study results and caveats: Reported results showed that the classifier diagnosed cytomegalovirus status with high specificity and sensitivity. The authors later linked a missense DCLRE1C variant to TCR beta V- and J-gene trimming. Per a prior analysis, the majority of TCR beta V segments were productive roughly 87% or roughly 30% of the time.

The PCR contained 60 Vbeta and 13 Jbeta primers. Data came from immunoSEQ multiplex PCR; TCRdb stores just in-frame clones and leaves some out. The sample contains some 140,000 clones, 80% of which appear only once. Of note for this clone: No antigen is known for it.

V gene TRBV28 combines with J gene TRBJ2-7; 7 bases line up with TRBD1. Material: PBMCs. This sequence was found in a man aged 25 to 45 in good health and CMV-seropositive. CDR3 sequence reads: CASSLGGQAFYEQYF. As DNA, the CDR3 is TGTGCCAGCAGTTTAGGAGGACAGGCCTTCTACGAGCAGTACTTC.